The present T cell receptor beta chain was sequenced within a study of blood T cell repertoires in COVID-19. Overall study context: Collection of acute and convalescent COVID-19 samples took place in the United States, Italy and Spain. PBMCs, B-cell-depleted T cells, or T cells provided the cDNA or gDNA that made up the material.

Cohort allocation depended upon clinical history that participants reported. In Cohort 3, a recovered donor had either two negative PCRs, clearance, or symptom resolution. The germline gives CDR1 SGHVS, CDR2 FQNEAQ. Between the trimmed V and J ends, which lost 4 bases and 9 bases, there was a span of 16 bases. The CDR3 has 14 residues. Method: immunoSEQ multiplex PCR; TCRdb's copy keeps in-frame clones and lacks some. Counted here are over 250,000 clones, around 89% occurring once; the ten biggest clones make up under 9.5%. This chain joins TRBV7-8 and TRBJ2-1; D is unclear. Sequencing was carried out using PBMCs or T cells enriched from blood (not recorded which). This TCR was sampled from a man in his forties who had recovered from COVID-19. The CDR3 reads CASSSSRIVLEQFF. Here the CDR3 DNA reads TGTGCCAGCAGCTCCTCCAGGATAGTTCTTGAGCAGTTCTTC. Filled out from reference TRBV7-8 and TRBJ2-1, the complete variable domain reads GAGVSQSPRYKVAKRGQDVALRCDPISGHVSLFWYQQALGQGPEFLTYFQNEAQLDKSGLPSDRFFAERPEGSVSTLKIQRTQQEDSAVYLCASSSSRIVLEQFFGPGTRLTVL.